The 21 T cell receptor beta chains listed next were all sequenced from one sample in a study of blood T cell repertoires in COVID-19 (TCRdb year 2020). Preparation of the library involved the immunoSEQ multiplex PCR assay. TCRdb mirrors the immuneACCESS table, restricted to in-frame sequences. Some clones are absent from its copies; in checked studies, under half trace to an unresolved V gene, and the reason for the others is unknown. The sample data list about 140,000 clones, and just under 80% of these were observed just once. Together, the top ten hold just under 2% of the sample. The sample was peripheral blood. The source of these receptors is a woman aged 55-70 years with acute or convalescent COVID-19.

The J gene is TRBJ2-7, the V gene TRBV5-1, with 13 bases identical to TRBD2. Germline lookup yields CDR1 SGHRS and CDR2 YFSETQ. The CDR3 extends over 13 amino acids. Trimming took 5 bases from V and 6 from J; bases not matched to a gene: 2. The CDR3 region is CASRGLAGTEQYF. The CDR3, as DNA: TGCGCCAGCAGGGGACTAGCGGGAACCGAGCAGTACTTC.

The CDR3: CASSGGQSFSGNTIYF. The CDR3 DNA sequence: TGTGCCAGCAGTGGAGGACAGTCCTTTTCTGGAAACACCATATATTTT. The genes are TRBV6-1 and TRBJ1-3; tentatively, D is TRBD1 (6 bases). The germline gives CDR1 MNHNS, CDR2 SASEGT. The V and J ends lost 4 bases and 1 base respectively, with 14 bases between them. The length of the CDR3 is 16 residues.

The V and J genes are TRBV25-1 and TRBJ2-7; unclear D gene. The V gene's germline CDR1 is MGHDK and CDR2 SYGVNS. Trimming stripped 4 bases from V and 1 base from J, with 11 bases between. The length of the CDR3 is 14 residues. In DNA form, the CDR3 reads TGTGCCAGCAGTGCCCGACTCGGATCCTACGAGCAGTACTTC. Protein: CASSARLGSYEQYF.

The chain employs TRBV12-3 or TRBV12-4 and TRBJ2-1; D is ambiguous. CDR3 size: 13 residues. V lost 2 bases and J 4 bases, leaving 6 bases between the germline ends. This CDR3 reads CASSLPPYNEQFF. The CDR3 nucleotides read TGTGCCAGCAGTTTACCCCCATACAATGAGCAGTTCTTC.

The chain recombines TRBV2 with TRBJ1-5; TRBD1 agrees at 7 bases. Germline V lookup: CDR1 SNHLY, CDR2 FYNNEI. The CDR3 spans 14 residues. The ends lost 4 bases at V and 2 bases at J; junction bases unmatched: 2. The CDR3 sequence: CASSVDRGNQPQHF. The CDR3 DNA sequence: TGTGCCAGCAGTGTAGACAGGGGCAATCAGCCCCAGCATTTT.

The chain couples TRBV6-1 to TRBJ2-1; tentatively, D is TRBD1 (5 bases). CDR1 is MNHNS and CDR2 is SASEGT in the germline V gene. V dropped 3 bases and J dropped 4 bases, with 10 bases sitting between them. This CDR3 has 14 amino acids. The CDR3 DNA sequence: TGTGCCAGCAGTGAGCGACAGCTTTACAATGAGCAGTTCTTC. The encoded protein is CASSERQLYNEQFF.

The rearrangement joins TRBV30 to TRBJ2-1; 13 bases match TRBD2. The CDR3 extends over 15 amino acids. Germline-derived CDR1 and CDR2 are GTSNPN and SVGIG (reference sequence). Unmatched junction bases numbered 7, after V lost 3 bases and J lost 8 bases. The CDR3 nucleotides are TGTGCCTGGAGCGTTACTAGCGGGAGGGTCGATGAGCAGTTCTTC. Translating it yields CAWSVTSGRVDEQFF.

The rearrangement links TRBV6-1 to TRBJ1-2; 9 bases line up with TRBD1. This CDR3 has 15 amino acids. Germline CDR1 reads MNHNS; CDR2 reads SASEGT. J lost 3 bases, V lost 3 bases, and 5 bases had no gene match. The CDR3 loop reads CASSDIGTGYYGYTF. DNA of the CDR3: TGTGCCAGCAGTGATATCGGGACAGGGTACTATGGCTACACCTTC.

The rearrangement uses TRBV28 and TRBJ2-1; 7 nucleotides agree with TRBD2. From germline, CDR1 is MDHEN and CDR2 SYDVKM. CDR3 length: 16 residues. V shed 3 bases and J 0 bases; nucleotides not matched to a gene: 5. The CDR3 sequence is CASSFAGGSSYNEQFF. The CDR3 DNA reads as TGTGCCAGCAGTTTCGCCGGCGGGAGCTCCTACAATGAGCAGTTCTTC.

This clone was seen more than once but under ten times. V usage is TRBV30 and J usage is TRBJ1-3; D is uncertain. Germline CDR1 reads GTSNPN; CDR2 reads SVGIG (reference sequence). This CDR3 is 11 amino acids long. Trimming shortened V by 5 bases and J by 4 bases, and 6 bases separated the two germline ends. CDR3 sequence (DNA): TGTGCCTGGGATTCGGGAAACACCATATATTTT. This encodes CAWDSGNTIYF. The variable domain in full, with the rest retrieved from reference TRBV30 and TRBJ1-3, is SQTIHQWPATLVQPVGSPLSLECTVEGTSNPNLYWYRQAAGRGLQLLFYSVGIGQISSEVPQNLSASRPQDRQFILSSKKLLLSDSGFYLCAWDSGNTIYFGEGSWLTVV.

The CDR3 loop is CASSESYTGGLMETQYF. The DNA of the CDR3 is TGTGCCAGCAGTGAGAGTTACACAGGGGGCTTGATGGAGACCCAGTACTTC. V gene TRBV2 combines with J gene TRBJ2-5, with TRBD1 matching over 9 bases. With 3 bases clipped from V and 5 bases from J, the junction kept 13 bases outside the gene matches. From germline, CDR1 is SNHLY and CDR2 FYNNEI. The CDR3 totals 17 residues.

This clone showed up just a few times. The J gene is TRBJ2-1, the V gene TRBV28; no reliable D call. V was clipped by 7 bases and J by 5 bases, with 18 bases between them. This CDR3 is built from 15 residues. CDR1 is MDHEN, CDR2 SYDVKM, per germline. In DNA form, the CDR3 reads TGTGCCAGCACCTCTTGGAGAACTGCAAACAATGAGCAGTTCTTC. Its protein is CASTSWRTANNEQFF.

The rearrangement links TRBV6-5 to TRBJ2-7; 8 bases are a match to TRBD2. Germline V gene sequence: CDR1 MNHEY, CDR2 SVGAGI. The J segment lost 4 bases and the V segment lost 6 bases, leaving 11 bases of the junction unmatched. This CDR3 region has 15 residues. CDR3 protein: CASSHSERGWYEQYF. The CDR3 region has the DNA TGTGCCAGCAGCCACAGCGAGCGGGGGTGGTACGAGCAGTACTTC.

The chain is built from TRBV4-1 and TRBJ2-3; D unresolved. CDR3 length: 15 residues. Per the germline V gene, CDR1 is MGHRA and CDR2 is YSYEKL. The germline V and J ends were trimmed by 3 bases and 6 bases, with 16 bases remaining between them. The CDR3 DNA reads TGCGCCAGCAGCCATGGCGTCAGGTCAAGGGATACGCAGTATTTT. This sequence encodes CASSHGVRSRDTQYF.

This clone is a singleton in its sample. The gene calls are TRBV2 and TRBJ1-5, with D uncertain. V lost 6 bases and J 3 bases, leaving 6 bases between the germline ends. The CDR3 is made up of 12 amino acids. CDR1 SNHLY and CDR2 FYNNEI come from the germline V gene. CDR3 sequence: CASRRINQPQHF. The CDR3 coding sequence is TGTGCCAGCAGGAGAATCAATCAGCCCCAGCATTTT.

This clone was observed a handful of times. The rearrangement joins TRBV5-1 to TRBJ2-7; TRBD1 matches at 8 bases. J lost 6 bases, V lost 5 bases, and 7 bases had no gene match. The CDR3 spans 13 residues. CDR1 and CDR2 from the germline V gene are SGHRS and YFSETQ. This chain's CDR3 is CASRWDRSTEQYF. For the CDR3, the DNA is TGCGCCAGCAGGTGGGACAGGTCCACCGAGCAGTACTTC.

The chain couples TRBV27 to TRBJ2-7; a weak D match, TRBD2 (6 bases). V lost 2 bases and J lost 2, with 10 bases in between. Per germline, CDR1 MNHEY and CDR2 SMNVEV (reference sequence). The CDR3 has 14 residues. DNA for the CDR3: TGTGCCAGCAGTTTAGGGGCGGGAACCTACGAGCAGTACTTC. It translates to CASSLGAGTYEQYF.

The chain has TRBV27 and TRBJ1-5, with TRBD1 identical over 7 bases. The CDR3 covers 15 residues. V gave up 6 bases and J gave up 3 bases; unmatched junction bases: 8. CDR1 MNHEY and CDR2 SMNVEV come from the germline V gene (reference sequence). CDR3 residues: CASSLRGRVNQPQHF. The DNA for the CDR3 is TGTGCCAGCAGCCTAAGGGGGCGCGTCAATCAGCCCCAGCATTTT.

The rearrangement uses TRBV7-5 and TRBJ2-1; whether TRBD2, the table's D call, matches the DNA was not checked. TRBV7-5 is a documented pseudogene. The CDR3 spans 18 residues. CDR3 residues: CVRSLNTSGLDNYNEQFF. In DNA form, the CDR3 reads TGTGTCAGAAGCTTAAACACTAGCGGCTTAGATAATTACAATGAGCAGTTCTTC.

CDR3 nucleotides: TGTGCCACCATTAAGACAGGGAAAGGCTACACCTTC. This sequence encodes CATIKTGKGYTF. The chain carries TRBV27 and TRBJ1-2; 7 bases fit TRBD1. The germline CDR1 and CDR2 sequences are MNHEY and SMNVEV (reference sequence). V dropped 10 bases and J dropped 8; count of bases not matched to a gene: 10. The CDR3 totals 12 residues.

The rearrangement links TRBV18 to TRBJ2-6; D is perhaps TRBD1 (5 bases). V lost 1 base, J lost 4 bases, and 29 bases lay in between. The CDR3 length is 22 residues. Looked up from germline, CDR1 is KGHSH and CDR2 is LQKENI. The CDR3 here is CASSPRGRPATMASEGANVLTF. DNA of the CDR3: TGTGCCAGCTCACCACGGGGCCGGCCCGCAACCATGGCATCGGAGGGGGCCAACGTCCTGACTTTC.